The rows below give T cell receptor beta chains drawn from one sample of a study of T-cell reconstitution after alpha-beta-depleted transplantation in children. From the PCR reads, TCRdb called clonotypes with MiXCR, one entry per CDR3 protein. The sample has approximately 520,000 distinct CDR3 sequences, 10% to 12% seen once. Material: PBMCs, mostly from graft donor cells, obtained 180 days after TCRalphabeta/CD19-depleted stem cell transplant. The receptors were gathered from a female patient aged 2 to 10 who had a stem cell transplant for aplastic anemia, so the T cells may come from the graft donor. Both conserved end residues are trimmed from each CDR3.

V gene	J gene	CDR3 protein
TRBV7-7	TRBJ2-3	ASSLAVRSRTDTQY
TRBV5-1	TRBJ2-3	ASSLGGRGAGTDTQY
TRBV12-3/TRBV12-4	TRBJ1-5	ASSLALGPQH
TRBV7-2	TRBJ2-4	ASSPNYRGDIQY
TRBV7-9	TRBJ2-1	ASSLGQGFYEQF
TRBV12-3/TRBV12-4	TRBJ1-1	ASRSGTLNTEAF
TRBV7-2	TRBJ2-3	ASSFVDMDTQY
TRBV6-4	TRBJ2-1	ASSDRSGWGEIYNEQF
TRBV9	TRBJ2-2	ASSVVMRNANTGELF
TRBV20-1	TRBJ2-1	SARPLGWGGLAGVNEQF
TRBV7-8	TRBJ2-1	ASSLDRVGWNEQF
TRBV27	TRBJ1-5	ASSSSISNQPQH
TRBV7-3	TRBJ2-7	ASSYFDRAPYEQY
TRBV15	TRBJ2-3	ATSSRTSGVDTQY
TRBV10-3	TRBJ2-7	AIRPTGANSEQY
TRBV5-1	TRBJ2-3	ASSLDGLAGKSDTQY
TRBV6-5	TRBJ1-2	ASTEDRHGYT
TRBV5-1	TRBJ1-1	ASSSAPQGPMNTEAF
TRBV6-2/TRBV6-3	TRBJ2-5	ASSYDRGGAKETQY
TRBV7-9	TRBJ1-3	ASCDVSRVHTIY
TRBV7-2	TRBJ2-3	ASSLLAGGPGTDTQY
TRBV5-6	TRBJ2-1	ASSGAGQQRSYNEQF
TRBV29-1	TRBJ2-2	SVGRTANTGELF